The 23 T cell receptor beta chains in this list originate from one sample, sequenced in a study of memory CD4+ T cells and cytomegalovirus serostatus. The repertoire was sequenced with immunoSEQ multiplex PCR; TCRdb's copy has only in-frame clones and lacks some. The sample includes around 60,000 clones, 77% seen only once; the top ten take almost 0.9%. Single viable CD3+CD4+CD8-CD45RO+ cells were sorted as the memory CD4+ T cells. Source material: memory CD4+ T cells from blood. These receptors were collected from an adult in good health and CMV-seronegative.

This sequence joins TRBV5-1 and TRBJ2-1; D may correspond to TRBD1 or TRBD2 (7 bases each). The V and J ends lost 0 bases and 0 bases respectively, with 13 bases between them. This CDR3 is built from 17 residues. The V gene's germline CDR1 is SGHRS and CDR2 YFSETQ. DNA for the CDR3: TGCGCCAGCAGCTTGGAGGGGGCGGGGGTCTCCTACAATGAGCAGTTCTTC. Translating gives CASSLEGAGVSYNEQFF.

This clone turned up a few times. V is TRBV5-1 and J is TRBJ1-1, with TRBD1 as a possible D gene (5 bases). The CDR3 runs 15 residues. V lost 4 bases and J 5 bases, leaving 18 bases between the germline ends. CDR1 is SGHRS and CDR2 is YFSETQ in the germline V gene. The CDR3 is CASSEVEQGRTEAFF. CDR3 sequence (DNA): TGCGCCAGCAGCGAAGTGGAGCAGGGACGGACTGAAGCTTTCTTT.

This clone was detected only a few times. The V call is TRBV9, the J call TRBJ1-3; weak D call: TRBD1 (5 bases). Germline CDR1 reads SGDLS; CDR2 reads YYNGEE. The CDR3 covers 14 residues. Trimming stripped 4 bases from V and 4 bases from J, with 12 bases between. The CDR3 spells CASSPQRGGNTIYF. CDR3 nucleotides: TGTGCCAGCAGCCCCCAGCGGGGGGGAAACACCATATATTTT.

This sequence joins TRBV19 and TRBJ1-5; D remains ambiguous. The CDR3 covers 16 residues. V shed 6 bases and J shed 2 bases, with 17 bases lying between them. Germline V gene sequence: CDR1 LNHDA, CDR2 SQIVND (reference sequence). In DNA, the CDR3 is TGTGCCAGTAGCCTCCTCGACCCGGTCGGCAATCAGCCCCAGCATTTT. It specifies CASSLLDPVGNQPQHF.

The chain recombines TRBV27 with TRBJ1-1; D may be TRBD1 (5 bases). Germline V gene sequence: CDR1 MNHEY, CDR2 SMNVEV (reference sequence). V gave up 3 bases and J gave up 0 bases, with 11 bases separating them. The CDR3 length is 15 residues. The CDR3 DNA is TGTGCCAGCAGTTTGAATTGGGGACTGAACACTGAAGCTTTCTTT. Its translation is CASSLNWGLNTEAFF.

This clone has more than one count but fewer than ten. CDR3 coding DNA: TGTGCCAGCAGATGGACAGGGGGATATGGCTACACCTTC. It yields the protein CASRWTGGYGYTF. J is TRBJ1-2 and V is TRBV6-1; 10 bases are shared with TRBD1. The CDR3 covers 13 residues. Losses at the gene ends were 6 bases for V and 5 bases for J; bases not matched to a gene: 3. CDR1 and CDR2 from the germline V gene are MNHNS and SASEGT.

The rearrangement joins TRBV20-1 to TRBJ1-2, with TRBD1 matching over 8 bases. CDR3 length equals 11 residues. The J segment lost 12 bases and the V segment lost 5 bases, leaving 8 bases of the junction unmatched. Germline V gene sequence: CDR1 DFQATT, CDR2 SNEGSKA (reference sequence). CDR3 coding DNA: TGCAGTGCTCCGGGCCGGACAGGGCACACCTTC. This translates into CSAPGRTGHTF.

The chain couples TRBV7-9 to TRBJ2-1; 7 nucleotides line up with TRBD1. Germline values: CDR1 SEHNR, CDR2 FQNEAQ (reference sequence). V shed 5 bases, J shed 0 bases, and the junction held 4 bases outside the gene matches. The CDR3 consists of 15 residues. The CDR3 is CASSEGQSSYNEQFF. The CDR3 region has the DNA TGTGCCAGCAGCGAGGGACAGAGCTCCTACAATGAGCAGTTCTTC.

This chain joins TRBV28 and TRBJ1-5, with a weak D call TRBD1 (6 bases). The germline V gene has CDR1 MDHEN and CDR2 SYDVKM. V was trimmed by 1 base and J by 9 bases, leaving 22 bases between them. There are 17 residues in the CDR3. CDR3 sequence reads: CASSLLYGGSLARPQHF. For the CDR3, the DNA is TGTGCCAGCAGTTTATTATACGGGGGCAGCCTAGCACGGCCCCAGCATTTT.

This chain links TRBV5-1 with TRBJ1-2; no clear D. Germline CDR1 and CDR2: SGHRS and YFSETQ. The CDR3 spans 15 residues. Trimming took off 0 bases at V and 1 base at J, with 10 bases between the two ends. CDR3 nucleotide sequence: TGCGCCAGCAGCTTGGAAGGTCGGGGTAACTATGGCTACACCTTC. Residues: CASSLEGRGNYGYTF.

The chain couples TRBV28 to TRBJ1-2; perhaps TRBD1 as D (5 bases). CDR3 length: 13 amino acids. Germline CDR1 and CDR2: MDHEN and SYDVKM. Trimming took 5 bases from V and 4 from J, leaving 11 bases between them. The DNA for the CDR3 is TGTGCCAGCAGTCAAGGGGCCGGCTATGGCTACACCTTC. Translating gives CASSQGAGYGYTF.

This clone was seen just once. J is TRBJ1-1 and V is TRBV6-5, with a possible D match to TRBD1 (6 bases). Trimming removed 6 bases at V and 1 base at J, with 9 bases between. From germline, CDR1 is MNHEY and CDR2 SVGAGI. This CDR3 has 13 amino acids. The CDR3: CASSEDRNTEAFF. Here the CDR3 DNA reads TGTGCCAGCAGCGAGGACAGGAACACTGAAGCTTTCTTT.

This chain links TRBV5-1 with TRBJ2-5; no definite D call. CDR3 length: 13 amino acids. CDR1 and CDR2 (germline): SGHRS, YFSETQ. Trimming cost V 2 bases and J 1 base, with 6 bases left between them. DNA of the CDR3: TGCGCCAGCAGCTTACAAACCCAAGAGACCCAGTACTTC. It specifies CASSLQTQETQYF.

The V call is TRBV5-1, the J call TRBJ1-5; a possible D gene is TRBD1 (6 bases). V lost 2 bases and J lost 5, with 17 bases in between. This CDR3 contains 16 residues. CDR1 is SGHRS and CDR2 is YFSETQ in the germline V gene. The chain's CDR3 is CASSLGSGGADQPQHF. The CDR3 DNA sequence: TGCGCCAGCAGCTTAGGGTCTGGGGGCGCGGATCAGCCCCAGCATTTT.

In DNA, the CDR3 is TGTGCCAGCAGAGTCCAGGGCACCAGCTATGGCTACACCTTC. As protein: CASRVQGTSYGYTF. The chain combines TRBV6-6 with TRBJ1-2; tentative D call: TRBD1 (5 bases). The ends were cut back, 6 bases at V and 4 bases at J, with 15 bases in the middle. Looked up from germline, CDR1 is MNHNY and CDR2 is SVGAGI (reference sequence). The CDR3 totals 14 residues.

CDR3 residues: CASSYSAGRTYEQYF. Written as DNA, the CDR3 is TGTGCCAGCAGTTACTCGGCGGGCCGAACCTACGAGCAGTACTTC. The genes are TRBV6-6 and TRBJ2-7; a weak D match, TRBD2 (5 bases). In germline, CDR1 is MNHNY, CDR2 SVGAGI (reference sequence). The germline V and J ends were trimmed by 0 bases and 2 bases, with 11 bases remaining between them. The CDR3 has 15 amino acids.

This chain links TRBV6-5 with TRBJ2-7; weak D call: TRBD1 (6 bases). The germline gives CDR1 MNHEY, CDR2 SVGAGI. The CDR3 sequence is 12 residues long. Between the trimmed V and J ends, which lost 8 bases and 3 bases, there was a span of 11 bases. The CDR3, as DNA: TGTGCCAGCTCCCAAGGGGGCTACGAGCAGTACTTC. Translation: CASSQGGYEQYF.

V gene TRBV6-5 combines with J gene TRBJ1-6, with a tentative D call TRBD1 (6 bases). Per germline, CDR1 MNHEY and CDR2 SVGAGI. There are 15 residues in the CDR3. The V and J ends lost 6 bases and 9 bases respectively, with 18 bases between them. CDR3 sequence (DNA): TGTGCCAGCAGGAACTTCGGCGGCAGGGGTTCACCCCTCCACTTT. Protein: CASRNFGGRGSPLHF.

This chain connects TRBV28 to TRBJ1-3; D unclear. The CDR3 extends over 16 amino acids. Looked up from germline, CDR1 is MDHEN and CDR2 is SYDVKM. V lost 2 bases and J lost 0, with 11 bases in between. DNA of the CDR3: TGTGCCAGCAGTTTAGGTCCCCCCAGCTCTGGAAACACCATATATTTT. Translating it yields CASSLGPPSSGNTIYF.

The V gene is TRBV6-1, the J gene TRBJ2-5; the match to TRBD2 covers 9 bases. V was clipped by 2 bases and J by 8 bases; unmatched bases: 15. CDR1 and CDR2 from the germline V gene are MNHNS and SASEGT. The CDR3 covers 17 residues. Here the CDR3 reads CASSEMVGTSGLRTQYF. CDR3 sequence (DNA): TGTGCCAGCAGTGAAATGGTAGGAACTAGCGGGCTTCGTACCCAGTACTTC.

The chain recombines TRBV6-1 with TRBJ1-5; D might be TRBD1 (5 bases). V was pared by 7 bases and J by 4 bases, with 11 bases between. The CDR3 length is 13 residues. Germline loops: CDR1 MNHNS, CDR2 SASEGT. CDR3 sequence reads: CASTFGGNQPQHF. CDR3 in DNA: TGTGCCAGCACTTTTGGGGGGAATCAGCCCCAGCATTTT.

The chain links TRBV7-2 to TRBJ1-4; D remains unclear. V was cut by 7 bases and J by 3 bases, with 12 bases left in between. Germline V gives CDR1 SGHTA, CDR2 FQGNSA. This CDR3 comprises 14 residues. The CDR3: CASKPGSSNEKLFF. CDR3 coding DNA: TGTGCCAGCAAACCAGGTTCATCTAATGAAAAACTGTTTTTT.

The count of this clone is one. V is TRBV2 and J is TRBJ1-1; no clear D. Germline V gives CDR1 SNHLY, CDR2 FYNNEI. V lost 2 bases to trimming and J lost 8 bases, with 12 bases between them. The CDR3 loop spans 13 amino acids. The chain's CDR3 is CASSESIGGEAFF. CDR3 nucleotide sequence: TGTGCCAGCAGTGAATCCATAGGTGGAGAAGCTTTCTTT.